These 12 T cell receptor beta chains originate from one sample sequenced in a study of blood T cells in healthy people across ages. It was with a sample-barcoded 5' primer and a J-beta primer mix that a second PCR of about 7 to 12 cycles was run. TCRdb redid the calling of the 5' RACE reads with MiXCR, one entry per CDR3 protein. Among hundreds of thousands of distinct CDR3 sequences listed, 45% to 50% were seen once. The sample comprised blood. These receptors were obtained from a woman aged 60-70 years in good health.

V usage is TRBV2 and J usage is TRBJ2-3, with D perhaps matching TRBD1 (6 bases). Trimming took 4 bases from V and 3 from J, leaving 14 bases between them. CDR1 is SNHLY and CDR2 is FYNNEI in the germline V gene. The CDR3 runs 15 residues. The CDR3 loop reads CASSGRRGGTDTQYF. In nucleotides, the CDR3 is TGTGCCAGCAGTGGCCGCAGGGGCGGGACAGATACGCAGTATTTT.

This clonotype appeared a few times. V and J are TRBV4-2 and TRBJ2-1, with 7 positions matching TRBD2. This CDR3 is 15 amino acids long. Germline trimming cut 4 bases from V and 8 bases from J; bases unmatched to any gene: 11. The germline gives CDR1 LGHNA, CDR2 YNFKEQ. DNA for the CDR3: TGTGCCAGCAGCCCGCGCCCCGCGGGAGTGGATGAGCAGTTCTTC. Protein product: CASSPRPAGVDEQFF.

This clonotype showed up just a few times. The CDR3 DNA reads as TGCGCCAGCAGCCAAGTGGCTAGCGGGAAGGGTGAGCAGTACTTC. Amino acid sequence: CASSQVASGKGEQYF. V is TRBV4-3 and J is TRBJ2-5; 9 nucleotides align to TRBD2. The CDR3 consists of 15 residues. Germline assignment: CDR1 LGHNA and CDR2 YSLEER. Trimming at V came to 1 base and at J to 11 bases, leaving 11 bases not matched to a gene.

This clonotype was observed many times. The rearrangement uses TRBV4-2 and TRBJ2-7, with D possibly being TRBD1 or TRBD2 (6 bases each). The CDR3 consists of 16 residues. Germline V CDR1 and CDR2: LGHNA, YNFKEQ. Trimming shortened V by 4 bases and J by 0 bases, and 16 bases separated the two germline ends. The CDR3 DNA reads as TGTGCCAGCAGCCCGCAGACAGGACTACACTCCTACGAGCAGTACTTC. Protein: CASSPQTGLHSYEQYF.

V is TRBV6-6 and J is TRBJ2-7, with D possibly being TRBD1 (6 bases). The CDR3 runs to 13 residues. The V and J ends lost 5 bases and 6 bases respectively, with 14 bases between them. Germline CDR1 MNHNY, CDR2 SVGAGI (reference sequence). In DNA, the CDR3 is TGTGCCAGCAGTGATGGGACATTTATCGAGCAGTACTTC. The encoded protein is CASSDGTFIEQYF.

This clonotype was detected a few times. The chain couples TRBV12-3 or TRBV12-4 to TRBJ2-5; no firm D call. The CDR3 is 12 amino acids. With 3 bases removed from V and 8 bases from J, the gap between germline ends came to 10 bases. DNA for the CDR3: TGTGCCAGCAGTTTCGGTCCCGGTACCCAGTACTTC. It specifies CASSFGPGTQYF.

Note on this clonotype: The junction does not match germline at one end; this may be a read error. The chain carries TRBV29-1 and TRBJ1-2; D ambiguous. Germline CDR1 is SQVTM and CDR2 is ANQGSEA. The CDR3 length is 13 residues. In DNA, the CDR3 is TGCTGCGTTACCGATGGGTTTGGAGGTGGCTACACCTTC. As protein: CCVTDGFGGGYTF.

This clonotype has more than one count but fewer than ten. V and J are TRBV10-3 and TRBJ2-1; TRBD2 aligns across 14 bases. Germline CDR1 and CDR2: ENHRY and SYGVKD. The V gene end was trimmed by 6 bases and the J gene end by 5 bases; junction bases not matched to a gene: 6. CDR3 length equals 16 residues. The CDR3 sequence is CAIRPTSGRDHNEQFF. The CDR3 nucleotides are TGTGCCATCAGGCCGACTAGCGGGAGGGATCACAATGAGCAGTTCTTC.

The sample holds a few counts of this clonotype. This chain joins TRBV7-9 and TRBJ2-6, with D possibly TRBD2 on 5 matching bases. The V gene lost 5 bases and the J gene lost 0 bases, with 14 bases spanning the gap. The CDR3 length is 17 residues. Germline CDR1 SEHNR, CDR2 FQNEAQ (reference sequence). The chain's CDR3 is CASSPRTWASGANVLTF. The CDR3 coding sequence is TGTGCCAGCAGCCCCCGGACTTGGGCCTCTGGGGCCAACGTCCTGACTTTC.

The table lists this clonotype with a count of one. The chain recombines TRBV28 with TRBJ1-2; the D gene is possibly TRBD1 (5 bases). Germline V gene lookup returns CDR1 MDHEN and CDR2 SYDVKM. Deletions cut 6 bases from V and 4 bases from J, with 21 bases between. The CDR3 extends over 16 amino acids. The CDR3 coding sequence is TGTGCCAGCAGCATTGGAGGGCAGGGAGCTATCTATGGCTACACCTTC. Its protein product is CASSIGGQGAIYGYTF.

The chain uses TRBV20-1 and TRBJ2-6; maybe TRBD2 (7 bases). This CDR3 comprises 16 residues. Germline V gives CDR1 DFQATT, CDR2 SNEGSKA (reference sequence). Between the trimmed V and J ends, which lost 6 bases and 5 bases, there was a span of 20 bases. The CDR3 sequence is CSASGRGTPRANVLTF. In nucleotides, the CDR3 is TGCAGTGCATCGGGGAGGGGGACTCCGAGGGCCAACGTCCTGACTTTC.

To note about this clonotype: A much larger clone sits a single nucleotide away, making a read error possible. The chain carries TRBV4-3 and TRBJ2-2, with 9 bases lining up with TRBD1. Germline V gene sequence: CDR1 LGHNA, CDR2 YSLEER. This CDR3 is built from 18 residues. The CDR3 spells CASGQNMIGQGRPGELFF. In nucleotides, the CDR3 is TGCGCCAGCGGCCAAAACATGATTGGACAGGGGCGCCCCGGGGAGCTGTTTTTT.